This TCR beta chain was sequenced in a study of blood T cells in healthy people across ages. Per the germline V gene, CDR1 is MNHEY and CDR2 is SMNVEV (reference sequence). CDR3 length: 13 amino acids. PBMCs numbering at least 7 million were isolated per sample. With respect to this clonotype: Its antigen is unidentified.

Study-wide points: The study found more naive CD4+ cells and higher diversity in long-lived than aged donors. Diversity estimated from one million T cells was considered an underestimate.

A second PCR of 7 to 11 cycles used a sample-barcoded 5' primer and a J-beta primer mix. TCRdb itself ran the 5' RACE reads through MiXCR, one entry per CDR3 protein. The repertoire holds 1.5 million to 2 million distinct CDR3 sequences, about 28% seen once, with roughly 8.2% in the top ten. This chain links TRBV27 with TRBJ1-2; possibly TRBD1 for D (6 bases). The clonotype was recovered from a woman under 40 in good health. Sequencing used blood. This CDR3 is CASGGAGNYGYTF. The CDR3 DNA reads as TGTGCTTCGGGGGGCGCGGGGAACTATGGCTACACCTTC.